These 30 T cell receptor beta chains originate from one sample sequenced in a study of blood T cell repertoires in COVID-19. The table came from immunoSEQ multiplex PCR; TCRdb's copy has only in-frame clones and leaves some out. Altogether about 220,000 clones are present, over 80% being singletons, with the ten largest covering 2% to 3%. Material: PBMCs or T cells enriched from blood (not recorded which). Source of these receptors: a woman in her 30s with acute COVID-19.

This clone was detected only a few times. The chain recombines TRBV4-1 with TRBJ1-2; the D is unclear. V was pared by 3 bases and J by 4 bases, with 18 bases between. The length of the CDR3 is 16 residues. Germline CDR1 reads MGHRA; CDR2 reads YSYEKL. CDR3 in DNA: TGCGCCAGCAGCCAGGGCGCTGGGTGGGGAGGCTATGGCTACACCTTC. It encodes CASSQGAGWGGYGYTF.

This chain connects TRBV5-1 to TRBJ2-7; 8 nucleotides match TRBD1. With V trimmed by 1 base and J by 6 bases, 21 bases remained unmatched. The germline CDR1 and CDR2 sequences are SGHRS and YFSETQ. The CDR3 spans 19 residues. Here the CDR3 reads CASSLNPPGPTGDSGEQYF. CDR3 nucleotide sequence: TGCGCCAGCAGCTTGAACCCCCCGGGCCCGACAGGGGACTCTGGCGAGCAGTACTTC.

This rearrangement joins TRBV19 to TRBJ2-7; 10 bases are shared with TRBD1. CDR1 is LNHDA and CDR2 is SQIVND in the germline V gene (reference sequence). The V segment lost 4 bases and the J segment 4 bases; nucleotides outside the gene matches: 4. The CDR3 is made up of 14 amino acids. DNA of the CDR3: TGTGCCAGTAGTACTGGGGACAGGGGATACGAGCAGTACTTC. It translates to CASSTGDRGYEQYF.

This rearrangement joins TRBV28 to TRBJ1-4, with D possibly matching TRBD1 (5 bases). Germline values: CDR1 MDHEN, CDR2 SYDVKM. The CDR3 covers 16 residues. Trimming left V 4 bases short and J 0 bases short, with 12 bases between. The CDR3 sequence: CASSSSWTTTNEKLFF. The DNA for the CDR3 is TGTGCCAGCAGTTCCAGTTGGACAACAACTAATGAAAAACTGTTTTTT.

The chain couples TRBV7-8 to TRBJ2-5, with 8 bases identical to TRBD2. The CDR3 is 16 amino acids. In germline, CDR1 is SGHVS, CDR2 FQNEAQ. Trimming cost V 5 bases and J 5 bases; bases outside gene matches: 13. CDR3 DNA: TGTGCCAGCAGCCCAGAGGTCGCGGGGGGAAGGGAGACCCAGTACTTC. As protein: CASSPEVAGGRETQYF.

With regard to this clone: One end of the junction fails to match germline, which may point to a read error. The CDR3 DNA reads as TGTGCCAGCAGCAGGGGGTCACAGGAACTTGATTTT. It encodes CASSRGSQELDF. This chain connects TRBV7-9 to TRBJ1-5; D perhaps matches TRBD1 (6 bases). This CDR3 has 12 amino acids. Germline V gives CDR1 SEHNR, CDR2 FQNEAQ (reference sequence).

This clone showed up just a few times. This same CDR3 is encoded by further DNA sequences in the sample. The chain employs TRBV12-3 or TRBV12-4 and TRBJ1-1; no reliable D call. The CDR3 covers 11 residues. Trimming took off 3 bases at V and 4 bases at J, with 3 bases between the two ends. The CDR3 loop is CASSLSTEAFF. Here the CDR3 DNA reads TGTGCCAGCAGTTTGAGCACTGAAGCTTTCTTT.

The chain recombines TRBV18 with TRBJ1-4, with D tentatively TRBD1 (5 bases). Germline V CDR1 and CDR2: KGHSH, LQKENI. Trimming shortened V by 1 base and J by 5 bases, and 17 bases separated the two germline ends. The CDR3 is made up of 17 amino acids. CDR3 sequence: CASSPLPNLDRNEKLFF. The CDR3 nucleotides are TGTGCCAGCTCACCACTGCCCAACCTCGACAGAAATGAAAAACTGTTTTTT.

The rearrangement joins TRBV7-8 to TRBJ2-1; possible D gene TRBD2, 5 bases. Trimming stripped 5 bases from V and 2 bases from J, with 7 bases between. From germline, CDR1 is SGHVS and CDR2 FQNEAQ. The CDR3 sequence is 13 residues long. DNA for the CDR3: TGTGCCAGCAGCCACGGGACCTACAATGAGCAGTTCTTC. Translating it yields CASSHGTYNEQFF.

The chain carries TRBV13 and TRBJ2-3; D may be TRBD2 (7 bases). Looked up from germline, CDR1 is PRHDT and CDR2 is FYEKMQ (reference sequence). This CDR3 region has 15 residues. With 7 bases removed from V and 5 bases from J, the gap between germline ends came to 19 bases. Written as DNA, the CDR3 is TGTGCCAGCATCGAGACCCGGGGGGCCGTAGATACGCAGTATTTT. It encodes CASIETRGAVDTQYF.

J is TRBJ1-4 and V is TRBV6-5; no firm D call. Germline V lookup: CDR1 MNHEY, CDR2 SVGAGI. Trimming took off 2 bases at V and 4 bases at J, with 11 bases between the two ends. The CDR3 consists of 15 residues. The CDR3 DNA follows: TGTGCCAGCAGTTACGGTGAGGCGAATAATGAAAAACTGTTTTTT. Translated: CASSYGEANNEKLFF.

This chain connects TRBV29-1 to TRBJ1-1; D not certain. Germline lookup yields CDR1 SQVTM and CDR2 ANQGSEA. The CDR3 is made up of 13 amino acids. V was pared by 6 bases and J by 5 bases, with 16 bases between. The CDR3 region has the DNA TGCAGCGTGCAAGGACCAACGGGGACTGAAGCTTTCTTT. Its protein product is CSVQGPTGTEAFF.

This rearrangement joins TRBV7-9 to TRBJ1-4, with TRBD1 matching 7 bases. V was clipped by 5 bases and J by 8 bases; unmatched bases: 14. The CDR3 is made up of 16 amino acids. The germline V gene encodes CDR1 SEHNR and CDR2 FQNEAQ (reference sequence). Here the CDR3 reads CASSPRQGRLGEKLFF. Here the CDR3 DNA reads TGTGCCAGCAGCCCACGACAGGGCCGGTTAGGCGAAAAACTGTTTTTT.

The V and J genes are TRBV15 and TRBJ2-5; D remains unclear. CDR1 is LNHNV and CDR2 is YYDKDF in the germline V gene (reference sequence). The CDR3 is 15 amino acids. Deletions cut 5 bases from V and 3 bases from J, with 16 bases between. DNA of the CDR3: TGTGCCACCAGCCGGTCCTCACTCCCCGAAGAGACCCAGTACTTC. Translation: CATSRSSLPEETQYF.

This rearrangement joins TRBV20-1 to TRBJ2-7; D gene ambiguous. V lost 3 bases and J 3 bases, leaving 6 bases between the germline ends. Germline CDR1 DFQATT, CDR2 SNEGSKA (reference sequence). This CDR3 region has 11 residues. The chain's CDR3 is CSASHSYEQYF. In DNA form, the CDR3 reads TGCAGTGCTAGTCACAGCTACGAGCAGTACTTC.

This clone occurred many times. The chain uses TRBV7-8 and TRBJ2-3, with 12 nucleotides matching TRBD2. V lost 1 base, J lost 9 bases, and 11 bases stayed unmatched. Germline V gene lookup returns CDR1 SGHVS and CDR2 FQNEAQ. The CDR3 has 17 residues. The chain's CDR3 is CASSLVVLAGGKYTQYF. In DNA, the CDR3 is TGTGCCAGCAGCTTAGTGGTCCTAGCGGGGGGGAAATACACGCAGTATTTT.

The rearrangement links TRBV6-6 to TRBJ2-4; a weak D match, TRBD1 (5 bases). The CDR3 covers 15 residues. Germline loops: CDR1 MNHNY, CDR2 SVGAGI (reference sequence). The V and J ends lost 4 bases and 11 bases respectively, with 21 bases between them. CDR3 nucleotide sequence: TGTGCCAGCAGTTCCTATAATGCCCTGCAGGGTCTTCAGTACTTC. Translation: CASSSYNALQGLQYF.

The chain uses TRBV6-6 and TRBJ1-2; D is unresolved. This CDR3 contains 13 residues. Per germline, CDR1 MNHNY and CDR2 SVGAGI (reference sequence). V was trimmed by 2 bases and J by 3 bases, leaving 7 bases between them. The DNA for the CDR3 is TGTGCCAGCAGTTACCGGGTTGACTATGGCTACACCTTC. It is translated as CASSYRVDYGYTF.

The rearrangement joins TRBV30 to TRBJ2-7; no clear D. CDR1 and CDR2 (germline): GTSNPN, SVGIG (reference sequence). This CDR3 region has 13 residues. V lost 2 bases and J 3 bases, leaving 11 bases between the germline ends. CDR3 bases: TGTGCCTGGAGTTCTGCCGGCGGCTACGAGCAGTACTTC. It codes for CAWSSAGGYEQYF.

J is TRBJ1-1 and V is TRBV5-1, with 7 bases that match TRBD1. The CDR3 sequence is 14 residues long. Germline V CDR1 and CDR2: SGHRS, YFSETQ. The J segment lost 3 bases and the V segment lost 0 bases, leaving 2 bases of the junction unmatched. The CDR3 DNA reads as TGCGCCAGCAGCTTGGACAGGGGCGACACTGAAGCTTTCTTT. Translating gives CASSLDRGDTEAFF.

V usage is TRBV28 and J usage is TRBJ1-2; 9 nucleotides align to TRBD1. From germline, CDR1 is MDHEN and CDR2 SYDVKM. CDR3 size: 14 residues. V lost 6 bases, J lost 2 bases, and 4 bases stayed unmatched. The CDR3, as DNA: TGTGCCAGCAGGTACGGACAGGGGAACTATGGCTACACCTTC. This translates into CASRYGQGNYGYTF.

This clone has just one count. The genes are TRBV13 and TRBJ2-1, with D tentatively TRBD2 (6 bases). The CDR3 totals 15 residues. CDR1 is PRHDT and CDR2 is FYEKMQ in the germline V gene (reference sequence). V was cut by 3 bases and J by 6 bases, with 15 bases left in between. CDR3 DNA: TGTGCCAGCAGCTTTTTTCCAGTCGGGGGCAATGAGCAGTTCTTC. It is translated as CASSFFPVGGNEQFF.

With regard to this clone: At the DNA level, this CDR3 is encoded by other sequences in the same sample as well. In DNA form, the CDR3 reads TGTGCCAGCAGCCCCCCGGGGGGAACTGAAGCTTTCTTT. Translation: CASSPPGGTEAFF. The chain combines TRBV13 with TRBJ1-1, with D perhaps TRBD1 (5 bases). V was cut by 5 bases and J by 5 bases, with 12 bases left in between. Germline V gene sequence: CDR1 PRHDT, CDR2 FYEKMQ (reference sequence). CDR3 length equals 13 residues.

The chain carries TRBV19 and TRBJ1-1; TRBD1 agrees at 8 bases. This CDR3 is built from 15 residues. The J segment lost 7 bases and the V segment lost 6 bases, leaving 13 bases of the junction unmatched. Per the germline V gene, CDR1 is LNHDA and CDR2 is SQIVND (reference sequence). The CDR3 DNA reads as TGTGCCAGTAGGCATCGACAGGGGAGGACAGATGAAGCTTTCTTT. Its protein is CASRHRQGRTDEAFF.

This rearrangement joins TRBV24-1 to TRBJ2-1; 7 bases line up with TRBD2. Looked up from germline, CDR1 is KGHDR and CDR2 is SFDVKD. The CDR3 consists of 14 residues. The V gene end was trimmed by 3 bases and the J gene end by 10 bases; junction bases not matched to a gene: 8. CDR3 sequence reads: CATSDRGEGNEQFF. CDR3 DNA: TGTGCCACCAGTGATCGAGGGGAGGGGAACGAGCAGTTCTTC.

The chain uses TRBV4-3 and TRBJ2-2; tentatively, D is TRBD1 (6 bases). With 2 bases removed from V and 4 bases from J, the gap between germline ends came to 14 bases. This CDR3 has 16 residues. Germline V gene sequence: CDR1 LGHNA, CDR2 YSLEER. The CDR3 DNA sequence: TGCGCCAGCAGCCAATTACAGGGATCAGGCACCGGGGAGCTGTTTTTT. Amino acid sequence: CASSQLQGSGTGELFF.

Turning to this clone: The junction differs from germline at one of its ends, possibly a read error. V gene TRBV29-1 combines with J gene TRBJ1-2, with 8 bases lining up with TRBD1. CDR1 SQVTM and CDR2 ANQGSEA come from the germline V gene. The CDR3 is 10 amino acids. The CDR3 DNA reads TGCAGCGTTGAAGCCCGACAGGGGTCCTTC. Translated, it gives CSVEARQGSF.

The chain has TRBV19 and TRBJ1-2; 8 bases are shared with TRBD1. CDR3 length: 15 residues. V lost 7 bases and J lost 5; bases outside the gene matches: 12. The germline V gene has CDR1 LNHDA and CDR2 SQIVND (reference sequence). The CDR3 DNA follows: TGTGCCAGTACCGAACAAGGACAGGGAGGATATGGCTACACCTTC. Translation gives CASTEQGQGGYGYTF.

CDR3: CASSLATERETQYF. The CDR3, as DNA: TGCGCCAGCAGCTTGGCGACAGAGAGAGAGACCCAGTACTTC. This chain links TRBV5-1 with TRBJ2-5; a weak D match, TRBD1 (5 bases). CDR3 length equals 14 residues. The ends were cut back, 0 bases at V and 4 bases at J, with 10 bases in the middle. Germline CDR1 reads SGHRS; CDR2 reads YFSETQ.

The chain carries TRBV18 and TRBJ2-7, with 8 bases identical to TRBD1. The CDR3 totals 17 residues. The germline V gene encodes CDR1 KGHSH and CDR2 LQKENI. V shed 3 bases, J shed 6 bases, and the junction held 16 bases outside the gene matches. The CDR3 reads CASSPVPQGALRGEQYF. CDR3 DNA sequence: TGTGCCAGCTCACCTGTTCCGCAGGGGGCGCTTCGGGGCGAGCAGTACTTC.